This T cell receptor beta chain was identified in a study of OX40 agonist ivuxolimab in advanced cancers. Study context: In this trial design, patients received ivuxolimab intravenously at 0.01 to 10 mg/kg every 2 weeks.

Study results and caveats: Researchers did not establish what antigens the expanded peripheral T cells target.

The data were produced by immunoSEQ multiplex PCR, yet TCRdb's version contains in-frame clones alone and is incomplete. Here the sample spans fewer than 70,000 clones, around 80% being singletons. Worth noting for this clone: Its specificity is not known.

This sequence originates from an adult with an advanced solid tumor such as melanoma, head and neck, liver or kidney cancer. Sequenced here: CD4+ or CD8+ T cells sorted from blood, sampled in a trial of the OX40 agonist ivuxolimab.

As DNA, the CDR3 is TGTGCCAGCAGTTTTGGTAGTAGGACCAAAAACATTCAGTACTTC. It translates to CASSFGSRTKNIQYF. The rearrangement joins TRBV6-5 to TRBJ2-4, with D unresolved. The germline CDR1 and CDR2 sequences are MNHEY and SVGAGI. This CDR3 comprises 15 residues. V was clipped by 4 bases and J by 2 bases, with 12 bases between them.